One sample yielded the 5 T cell receptor beta chains listed below, sequenced in a study of cytomegalovirus exposure and HLA in healthy donors. Primers included in the PCR were 60 Vbeta and 13 Jbeta primers. Some clones are missing from TCRdb's copy, which holds only in-frame ones; the method was immunoSEQ multiplex PCR. The sample has about 150,000 clones; roughly 80% are singletons. Sequencing used PBMCs. The source is a young man in good health and CMV-seronegative.

This chain joins TRBV4-3 and TRBJ2-1; 11 nucleotides match TRBD2. CDR1 LGHNA and CDR2 YSLEER come from the germline V gene. This CDR3 contains 16 residues. The V and J ends lost 0 bases and 7 bases, in that order; junction bases with no gene match: 5. CDR3 nucleotides: TGCGCCAGCAGCCAAGATAAGGGACTAGCGGCTAATGAGCAGTTCTTC. Protein sequence: CASSQDKGLAANEQFF.

This clone was seen only a few times. The chain carries TRBV28 and TRBJ1-2; a possible D gene is TRBD1 (6 bases). This CDR3 has 17 residues. Trimming cost V 6 bases and J 5 bases, with 25 bases left between them. Per germline, CDR1 MDHEN and CDR2 SYDVKM. The CDR3 here is CASRLRVGNREGYGYTF. In DNA form, the CDR3 reads TGTGCCAGCAGACTAAGGGTGGGAAACAGGGAGGGGTATGGCTACACCTTC.

This clone was recorded only once. The chain links TRBV5-1 to TRBJ2-1; tentative D call: TRBD1 (6 bases). V lost 3 bases, J lost 8 bases, and 15 bases lay in between. The germline V gene has CDR1 SGHRS and CDR2 YFSETQ. This CDR3 has 14 residues. CDR3 amino acids: CASSSPQGSHEQFF. The CDR3 DNA reads TGCGCCAGCAGCTCCCCCCAGGGGTCCCATGAGCAGTTCTTC.

The genes are TRBV2 and TRBJ2-7; D is perhaps TRBD1 (6 bases). V dropped 7 bases and J dropped 0 bases, with 16 bases sitting between them. This CDR3 has 15 residues. Germline CDR1 SNHLY, CDR2 FYNNEI. In DNA form, the CDR3 reads TGTGCCAGCAATCACCGGGACACTAGCTCCTACGAGCAGTACTTC. Its protein product is CASNHRDTSSYEQYF. Full variable domain (remainder filled in from reference TRBV2 and TRBJ2-7): EPEVTQTPSHQVTQMGQEVILRCVPISNHLYFYWYRQILGQKVEFLVSFYNNEISEKSEIFDDQFSVERPDGSNFTLKIRSTKLEDSAMYFCASNHRDTSSYEQYFGPGTRLTVT.

The chain carries TRBV7-2 and TRBJ2-3, with D possibly matching TRBD2 (5 bases). This CDR3 is 15 amino acids long. Trimming removed 3 bases at V and 0 bases at J, with 10 bases between. Per germline, CDR1 SGHTA and CDR2 FQGNSA. CDR3 amino acids: CASSLSGPSTDTQYF. CDR3 coding DNA: TGTGCCAGCAGCTTGAGCGGTCCTAGCACAGATACGCAGTATTTT. Looking up the rest from reference TRBV7-2 and TRBJ2-3 gives the full variable domain: GAGVSQSPSNKVTEKGKDVELRCDPISGHTALYWYRQSLGQGLEFLIYFQGNSAPDKSGLPSDRFSAERTGGSVSTLTIQRTQQEDSAVYLCASSLSGPSTDTQYFGPGTRLTVL.